The rows below give T cell receptor beta chains drawn from one sample of a study of blood T cell repertoires in COVID-19. Clones were sequenced by immunoSEQ multiplex PCR, and TCRdb holds only the in-frame ones, with some missing. The data contain about 220,000 clones, about 88% of them seen just once; the ten biggest clones take up 2.9%. Sequenced material: peripheral blood. These receptors were collected from a man aged 50 or older who had recovered from COVID-19. Each CDR3 is given with its conserved first and last residue. D genes are given only for firm matches. Rows give clone size only sometimes, using once, few, many, or a class for an expanded clone.

length,D,V,J,size,CDR3,DNA
15,TRBD2,TRBV6-5,TRBJ2-1,few,CASSYVASGRDEQFF,TGTGCCAGCAGTTACGTGGCTAGCGGGAGGGATGAGCAGTTCTTC
14,-,TRBV18,TRBJ1-5,-,CASEDSYSNQPQHF,TGTGCCAGCGAAGACAGCTATAGCAATCAGCCCCAGCATTTT
15,TRBD1,TRBV6-1,TRBJ1-2,-,CASSEALTGAYGYTF,TGTGCCAGCAGTGAAGCCCTAACAGGGGCCTATGGCTACACCTTC
12,-,TRBV30,TRBJ1-1,-,CAWTGGASEAFF,TGTGCCTGGACGGGGGGTGCGAGTGAAGCTTTCTTT
14,TRBD1,TRBV2,TRBJ2-1,-,CASRANRGTNEQFF,TGTGCCAGCAGGGCGAACAGGGGGACAAATGAGCAGTTCTTC
14,TRBD2,TRBV7-2,TRBJ2-2,-,CASSLVLAGRELFF,TGTGCCAGCAGCTTAGTACTAGCGGGAAGGGAGCTGTTTTTT
15,TRBD2,TRBV6-4,TRBJ2-1,few,CASSDPAGGTNEQFF,TGTGCCAGCAGTGACCCGGCGGGAGGCACCAATGAGCAGTTCTTC
15,TRBD1,TRBV13,TRBJ2-1,-,CASSLPGQNYNEQFF,TGTGCCAGCAGCTTACCGGGACAGAACTACAATGAGCAGTTCTTC
15,-,TRBV5-1,TRBJ2-7,-,CASSLYHGGSYEQYF,TGCGCCAGCAGCTTGTACCACGGGGGATCCTACGAGCAGTACTTC
18,-,TRBV28,TRBJ1-2,once,CASSLQSMSNWDSYGYTF,TGTGCCAGCAGTCTACAATCCATGAGTAACTGGGACTCCTATGGCTACACCTTC
12,-,TRBV9,TRBJ2-3,once,CASSAREDTQYF,TGTGCCAGCAGCGCAAGAGAAGATACGCAGTATTTT
13,TRBD2,TRBV19,TRBJ2-1,-,CASRSSGRHEQFF,TGTGCCAGTAGGTCTAGCGGTAGGCATGAGCAGTTCTTC
13,-,TRBV19,TRBJ1-5,-,CASSITRNQPQHF,TGTGCCAGTAGTATAACGCGGAATCAGCCCCAGCATTTT
15,-,TRBV18,TRBJ1-1,-,CASSPPRGMNSRAFF,TGTGCCAGCTCACCCCCTCGGGGTATGAACAGTCGGGCTTTCTTT
14,-,TRBV6-5,TRBJ1-5,-,CASSYSRGTQPQHF,TGTGCCAGCAGTTACTCAAGGGGGACTCAGCCCCAGCATTTT
15,TRBD2,TRBV2,TRBJ2-7,few,CASNPRGGSSYEQYF,TGTGCCAGCAACCCCCGGGGCGGGAGCTCCTACGAGCAGTACTTC
14,-,TRBV2,TRBJ1-1,once,CASRYRKLNTEAFF,TGTGCCAGCAGGTACAGGAAACTGAACACTGAAGCTTTCTTT
16,TRBD2,TRBV5-1,TRBJ2-1,-,CASSLALAGGPNEQFF,TGCGCCAGCAGCTTGGCCCTAGCGGGAGGGCCGAATGAGCAGTTCTTC
13,-,TRBV14,TRBJ1-6,-,CASSPHLNSPLHF,TGTGCCAGCAGCCCACATCTCAATTCACCCCTCCACTTT
14,-,TRBV10-3,TRBJ1-3,-,CAIKGLSSGNTIYF,TGTGCCATCAAAGGACTCTCCTCTGGAAACACCATATATTTT
17,-,TRBV18,TRBJ2-6,-,CASSRTLAPSGANVLTF,TGTGCCAGCTCCCGGACATTGGCGCCTTCTGGGGCCAACGTCCTGACTTTC
12,-,TRBV7-9,TRBJ1-2,-,CASSPTGDGYTF,TGTGCCAGCAGCCCGACAGGAGATGGCTACACCTTC
13,-,TRBV5-5,TRBJ2-7,-,CASSLVTGNEQYF,TGTGCCAGCAGCTTGGTAACAGGCAACGAGCAGTACTTC
14,TRBD1,TRBV5-6,TRBJ1-2,-,CASSADRGSYGYTF,TGTGCCAGCAGCGCGGACAGGGGAAGCTATGGCTACACCTTC
14,TRBD2,TRBV29-1,TRBJ2-7,-,CSFEGASGRSEQYF,TGCAGCTTTGAGGGAGCTAGCGGGAGAAGTGAGCAGTACTTC
15,-,TRBV19,TRBJ2-5,-,CASSIVSSGQETQYF,TGTGCCAGTAGTATAGTGAGTAGCGGCCAAGAGACCCAGTACTTC
13,-,TRBV13,TRBJ2-1,-,CASSLEDTNEQFF,TGTGCCAGCAGCTTAGAAGACACGAATGAGCAGTTCTTC
15,-,TRBV27,TRBJ1-4,-,CASSSSRGGNEKLFF,TGTGCCAGCAGTTCGTCCCGGGGGGGTAATGAAAAACTGTTTTTT
13,TRBD2,TRBV10-2,TRBJ2-1,many,CASTPGGFDEQFF,TGCGCCAGCACCCCGGGAGGGTTCGATGAGCAGTTCTTC
14,-,TRBV5-1,TRBJ1-1,-,CASSLTGSRNEAFF,TGCGCCAGCAGCTTAACAGGGAGCCGAAACGAAGCTTTCTTT
14,-,TRBV3-1/TRBV3-2,TRBJ2-6,-,CASSKPGGANVLTF,TGTGCCAGCAGCAAGCCGGGTGGGGCCAACGTCCTGACTTTC
14,TRBD2,TRBV29-1,TRBJ2-3,-,CSVAGAGGLDTQYF,TGCAGCGTCGCCGGAGCGGGAGGGCTGGATACGCAGTATTTT
12,TRBD1,TRBV29-1,TRBJ2-5,-,CSVGDRVETQYF,TGCAGCGTAGGGGACAGGGTGGAGACCCAGTACTTC
14,TRBD2,TRBV10-3,TRBJ2-7,-,CAISGLADTYEQYF,TGTGCCATCTCCGGACTAGCCGACACCTACGAGCAGTACTTC
15,-,TRBV7-2,TRBJ1-5,-,CASSPTPNSNQPQHF,TGTGCCAGCAGCCCGACACCAAATAGCAATCAGCCCCAGCATTTT
15,-,TRBV6-5,TRBJ2-2,-,CASSSIQGNAGELFF,TGTGCCAGCAGTTCAATACAGGGTAACGCCGGGGAGCTGTTTTTT
15,TRBD1,TRBV7-9,TRBJ2-7,-,CASSLRTGSSYEQYF,TGTGCCAGCAGCTTACGGACAGGGAGCTCCTACGAGCAGTACTTC
14,-,TRBV18,TRBJ2-3,-,CASSPFQNTDTQYF,TGTGCCAGCTCACCTTTCCAGAACACAGATACGCAGTATTTT
15,-,TRBV16,TRBJ1-6,-,CASSSQRRGNSPLHF,TGTGCCAGCAGCAGCCAGCGGAGAGGTAATTCACCCCTCCACTTT
12,-,TRBV5-4,TRBJ2-3,-,CASSLHTDTQYF,TGTGCCAGCAGCTTGCACACAGATACGCAGTATTTT
17,TRBD1,TRBV19,TRBJ1-5,-,CASSIVRDRARNQPQHF,TGTGCCAGTAGTATAGTACGGGACAGGGCCCGCAATCAGCCCCAGCATTTT
18,TRBD2,TRBV5-1,TRBJ2-1,-,CASSLALAGGMVDNEQFF,TGCGCCAGCAGCTTGGCCCTAGCGGGAGGGATGGTCGACAATGAGCAGTTCTTC
19,-,TRBV28,TRBJ2-6,-,CASSLISNRMVSGANVLTF,TGTGCCAGCAGTTTAATTAGTAACAGGATGGTCTCTGGGGCCAACGTCCTGACTTTC
14,-,TRBV28,TRBJ2-3,-,CASSQRGNTDTQYF,TGTGCCAGCAGCCAACGGGGTAACACAGATACGCAGTATTTT
14,TRBD2,TRBV29-1,TRBJ2-7,-,CSVAAPGRGGEQYF,TGCAGCGTGGCAGCCCCGGGCCGGGGGGGCGAGCAGTACTTC
16,TRBD2,TRBV7-8,TRBJ2-7,-,CASSLKLARRSYEQYF,TGTGCCAGCAGCCTCAAACTAGCGCGACGCTCCTACGAGCAGTACTTC
14,-,TRBV29-1,TRBJ2-3,-,CSVEDKRRTDTQYF,TGCAGCGTTGAAGATAAGCGTCGCACAGATACGCAGTATTTT
15,-,TRBV7-9,TRBJ2-3,-,CASSLDPGVTDTQYF,TGTGCCAGCAGCTTAGATCCGGGAGTAACAGATACGCAGTATTTT
13,-,TRBV5-4,TRBJ1-5,-,CASSLDTNQPQHF,TGTGCCAGCAGCTTGGACACGAATCAGCCCCAGCATTTT
20,TRBD2,TRBV7-6,TRBJ2-1,-,CASSPPLLAGALSSYNEQFF,TGTGCCAGCAGCCCCCCCCTGCTAGCGGGGGCACTTAGCTCCTACAATGAGCAGTTCTTC
13,-,TRBV6-6,TRBJ1-2,few,CASSYSGTNGYTF,TGTGCCAGCAGTTACTCTGGCACGAATGGCTACACCTTC
15,TRBD1,TRBV28,TRBJ1-1,-,CASSDGQGAFGEAFF,TGTGCCAGCAGTGATGGACAGGGGGCCTTCGGTGAAGCTTTCTTT
16,TRBD1,TRBV24-1,TRBJ2-5,-,CATSSHGTGVEETQYF,TGTGCCACCAGCTCCCATGGAACAGGGGTAGAAGAGACCCAGTACTTC